Described below is a single T cell receptor (beta chain) sequence and its context. The data were obtained in a study of naive and memory T cell subsets. The beta constant-region primer was an equimolar mix of two oligonucleotides covering TRBC1 and TRBC2. The ligated cDNA underwent four PCR rounds using SP2 and nested alpha and beta constant-region primers. TCRdb recomputed calls from the UMI-ligation and nested PCR reads with MiXCR, one row per CDR3 protein. Of more than 100,000 distinct CDR3 sequences in the sample, 35% to 45% were seen once. Sample: central memory CD4+ T cells from blood. This sequence was found in a human donor in good health.

CDR3 amino acids: CSAPGTGRDGYTF. The DNA of the CDR3 is TGCAGTGCACCCGGGACAGGGAGGGACGGCTACACCTTC. The chain recombines TRBV20-1 with TRBJ1-2; 9 nucleotides match TRBD1. The ends lost 6 bases at V and 8 bases at J; junction bases unmatched: 10. There are 13 residues in the CDR3. Germline CDR1 reads DFQATT; CDR2 reads SNEGSKA (reference sequence).